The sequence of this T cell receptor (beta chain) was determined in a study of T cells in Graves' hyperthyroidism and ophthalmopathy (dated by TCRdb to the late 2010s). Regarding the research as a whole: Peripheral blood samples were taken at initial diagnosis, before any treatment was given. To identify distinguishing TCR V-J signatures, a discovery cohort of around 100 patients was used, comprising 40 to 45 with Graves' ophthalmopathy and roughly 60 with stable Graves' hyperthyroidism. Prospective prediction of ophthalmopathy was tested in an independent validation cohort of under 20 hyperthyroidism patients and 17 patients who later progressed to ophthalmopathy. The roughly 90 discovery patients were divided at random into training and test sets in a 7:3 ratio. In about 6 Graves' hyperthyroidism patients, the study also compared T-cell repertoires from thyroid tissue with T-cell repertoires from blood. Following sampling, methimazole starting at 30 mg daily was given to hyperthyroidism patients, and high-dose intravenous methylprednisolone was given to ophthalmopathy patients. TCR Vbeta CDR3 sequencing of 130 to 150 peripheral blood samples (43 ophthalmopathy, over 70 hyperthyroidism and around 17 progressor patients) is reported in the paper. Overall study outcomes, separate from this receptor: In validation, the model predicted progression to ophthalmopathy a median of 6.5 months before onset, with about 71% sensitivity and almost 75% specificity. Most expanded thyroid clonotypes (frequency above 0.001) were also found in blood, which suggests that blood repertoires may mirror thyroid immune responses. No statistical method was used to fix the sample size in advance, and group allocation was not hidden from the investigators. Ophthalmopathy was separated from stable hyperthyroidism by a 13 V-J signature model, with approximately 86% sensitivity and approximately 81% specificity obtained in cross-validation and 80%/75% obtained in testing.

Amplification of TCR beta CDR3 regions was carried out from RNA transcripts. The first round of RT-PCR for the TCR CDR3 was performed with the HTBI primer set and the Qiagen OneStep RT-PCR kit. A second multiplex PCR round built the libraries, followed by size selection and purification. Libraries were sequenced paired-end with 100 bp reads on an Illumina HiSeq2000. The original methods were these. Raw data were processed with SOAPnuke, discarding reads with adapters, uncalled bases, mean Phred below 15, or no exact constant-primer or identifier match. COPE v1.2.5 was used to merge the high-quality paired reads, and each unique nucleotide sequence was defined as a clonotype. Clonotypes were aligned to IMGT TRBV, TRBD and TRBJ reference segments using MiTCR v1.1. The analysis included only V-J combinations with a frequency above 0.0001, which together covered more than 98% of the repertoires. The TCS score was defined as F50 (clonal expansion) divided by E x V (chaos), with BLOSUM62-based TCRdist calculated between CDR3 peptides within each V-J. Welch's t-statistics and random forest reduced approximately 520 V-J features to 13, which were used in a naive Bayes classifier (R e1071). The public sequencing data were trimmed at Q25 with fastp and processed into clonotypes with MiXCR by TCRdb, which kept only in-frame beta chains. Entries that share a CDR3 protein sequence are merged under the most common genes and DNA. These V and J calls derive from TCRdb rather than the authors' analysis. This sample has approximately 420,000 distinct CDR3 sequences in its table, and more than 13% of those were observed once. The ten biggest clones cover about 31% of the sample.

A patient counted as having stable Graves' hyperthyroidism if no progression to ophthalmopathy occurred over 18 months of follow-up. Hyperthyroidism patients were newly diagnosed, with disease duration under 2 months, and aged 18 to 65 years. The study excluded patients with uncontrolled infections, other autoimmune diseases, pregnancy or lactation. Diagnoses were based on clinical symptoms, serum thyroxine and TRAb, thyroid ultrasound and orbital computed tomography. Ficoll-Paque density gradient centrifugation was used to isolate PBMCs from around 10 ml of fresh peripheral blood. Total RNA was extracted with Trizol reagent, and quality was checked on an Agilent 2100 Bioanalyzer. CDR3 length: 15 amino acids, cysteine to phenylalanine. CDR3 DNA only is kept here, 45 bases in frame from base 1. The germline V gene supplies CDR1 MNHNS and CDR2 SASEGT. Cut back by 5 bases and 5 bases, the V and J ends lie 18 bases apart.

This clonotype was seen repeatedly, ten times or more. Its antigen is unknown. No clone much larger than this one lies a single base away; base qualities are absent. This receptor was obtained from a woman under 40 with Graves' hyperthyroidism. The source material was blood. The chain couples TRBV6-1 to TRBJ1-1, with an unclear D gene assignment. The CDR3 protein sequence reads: CASSSRPKSGTEAFF. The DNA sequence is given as TGTGCCAGCAGTTCCCGACCTAAAAGTGGTACTGAAGCTTTCTTT.